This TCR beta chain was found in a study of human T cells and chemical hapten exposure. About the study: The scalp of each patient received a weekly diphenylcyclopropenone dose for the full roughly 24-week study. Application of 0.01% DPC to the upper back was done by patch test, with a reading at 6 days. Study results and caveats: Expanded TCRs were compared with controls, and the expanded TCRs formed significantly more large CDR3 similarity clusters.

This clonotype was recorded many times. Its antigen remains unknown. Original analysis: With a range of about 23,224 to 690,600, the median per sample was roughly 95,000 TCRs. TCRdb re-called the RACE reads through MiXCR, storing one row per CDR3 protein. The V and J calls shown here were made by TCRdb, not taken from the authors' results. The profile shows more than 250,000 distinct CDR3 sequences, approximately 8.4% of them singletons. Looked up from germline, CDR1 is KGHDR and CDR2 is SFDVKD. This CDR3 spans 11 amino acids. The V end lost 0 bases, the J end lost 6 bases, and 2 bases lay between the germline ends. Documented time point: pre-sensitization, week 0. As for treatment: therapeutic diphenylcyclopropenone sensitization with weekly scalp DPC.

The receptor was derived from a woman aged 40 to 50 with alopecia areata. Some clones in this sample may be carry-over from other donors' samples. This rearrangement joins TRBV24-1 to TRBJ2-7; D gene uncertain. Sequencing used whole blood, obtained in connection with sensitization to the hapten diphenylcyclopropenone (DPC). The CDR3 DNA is TGTGCCACCAGTGATTTGGGCGAGCAGTACTTC. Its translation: CATSDLGEQYF.